Following are 4 T cell receptor beta chains from one sample sequenced in a study of regulatory T cells in long-lasting Graves disease. Time point in this sample: newly diagnosed GD, antithyroid drugs for less than 3 months. PBMCs provided the RNA from which the TCR library was made. For TCR beta, libraries came from iRepertoire HTBI primers and Arm-PCR of CDR3 regions. MiXCR was run by TCRdb on the multiplex PCR reads, yielding one entry per CDR3 protein. The sample lists roughly 500,000 distinct CDR3 sequences; roughly 13% were seen once. This sample was shared with a second study, whose subject was T cells in Graves' hyperthyroidism and ophthalmopathy.

The specimen comprised peripheral blood mononuclear cells (PBMCs), sampled at new diagnosis, from a patient treated with antithyroid drugs. The receptor set was obtained from a man aged 25 to 40 with Graves disease.

This clonotype was seen a handful of times. CDR3 nucleotides: TGTGCCAGCAGCCACAGGGCTAATGGGGACTATGGCTACACCTTC. This gives the protein CASSHRANGDYGYTF. The J gene is TRBJ1-2, the V gene TRBV3-1, with D perhaps matching TRBD1 (5 bases). The CDR3 loop spans 15 amino acids. Between the trimmed V and J ends, which lost 3 bases and 3 bases, there was a span of 14 bases. Germline CDR1 is LGHDT and CDR2 is YNNKEL (reference sequence).

This clonotype was observed many times. The V gene is TRBV13, the J gene TRBJ2-4, with D possibly matching TRBD2 (5 bases). The germline gives CDR1 PRHDT, CDR2 FYEKMQ (reference sequence). V dropped 5 bases and J dropped 6 bases, with 11 bases sitting between them. This CDR3 spans 13 amino acids. The CDR3 spells CASSRSGTNIQYF. The CDR3 DNA reads TGTGCCAGCAGCCGAAGCGGCACAAACATTCAGTACTTC. Complete variable domain (other parts from reference TRBV13 and TRBJ2-4): AAGVIQSPRHLIKEKRETATLKCYPIPRHDTVYWYQQGPGQDPQFLISFYEKMQSDKGSIPDRFSAQQFSDYHSELNMSSLELGDSALYFCASSRSGTNIQYFGAGTRLSVL.

This chain links TRBV5-6 with TRBJ2-7; TRBD1 matches 8 bases. Germline CDR1 reads SGHDT; CDR2 reads YYEEEE. The CDR3 length is 15 residues. Trimming took 4 bases from V and 5 from J; bases not matched to a gene: 11. CDR3 bases: TGTGCCAGCAGCCCTCCCGGGACAGGTACCCACGAGCAGTACTTC. It yields the protein CASSPPGTGTHEQYF.

This rearrangement joins TRBV28 to TRBJ2-1; 12 nucleotides align to TRBD2. This CDR3 has 15 residues. The J segment lost 7 bases and the V segment lost 4 bases, leaving 5 bases of the junction unmatched. Germline V gene lookup returns CDR1 MDHEN and CDR2 SYDVKM. CDR3 loop: CASSSLAGGRNEQFF. The CDR3 DNA reads as TGTGCCAGCAGTTCCCTAGCGGGGGGGCGTAATGAGCAGTTCTTC.